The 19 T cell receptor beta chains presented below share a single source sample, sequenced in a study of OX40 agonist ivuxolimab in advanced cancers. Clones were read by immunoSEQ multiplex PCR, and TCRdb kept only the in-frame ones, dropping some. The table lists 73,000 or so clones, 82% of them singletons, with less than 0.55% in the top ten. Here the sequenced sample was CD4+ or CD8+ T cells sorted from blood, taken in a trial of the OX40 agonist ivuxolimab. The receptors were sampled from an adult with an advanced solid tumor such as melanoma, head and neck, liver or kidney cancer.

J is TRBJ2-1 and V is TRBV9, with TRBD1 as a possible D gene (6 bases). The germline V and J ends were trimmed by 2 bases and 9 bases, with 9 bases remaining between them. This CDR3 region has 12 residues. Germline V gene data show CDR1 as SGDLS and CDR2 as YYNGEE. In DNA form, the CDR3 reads TGTGCCAGCAGCGTGGGGGCGAGTGAGCAGTTCTTC. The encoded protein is CASSVGASEQFF.

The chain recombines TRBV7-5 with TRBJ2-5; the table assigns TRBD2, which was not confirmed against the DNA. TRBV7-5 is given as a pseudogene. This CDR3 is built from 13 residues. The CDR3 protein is CVRSQGLAGTQYF. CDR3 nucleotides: TGTGTCAGAAGCCAAGGACTAGCGGGGACCCAGTACTTC.

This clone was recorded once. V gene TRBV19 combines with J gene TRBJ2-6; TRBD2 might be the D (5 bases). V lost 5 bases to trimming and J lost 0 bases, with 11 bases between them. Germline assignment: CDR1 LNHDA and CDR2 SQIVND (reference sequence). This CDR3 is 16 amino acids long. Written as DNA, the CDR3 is TGTGCCAGTAGTTGGGAGATGTCCTCTGGGGCCAACGTCCTGACTTTC. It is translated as CASSWEMSSGANVLTF.

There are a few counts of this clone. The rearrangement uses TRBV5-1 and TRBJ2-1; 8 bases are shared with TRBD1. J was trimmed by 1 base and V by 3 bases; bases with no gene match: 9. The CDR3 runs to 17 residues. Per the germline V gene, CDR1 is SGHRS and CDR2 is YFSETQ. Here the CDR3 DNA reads TGCGCCAGCAGCTCACAGGTCCGGACAGGGTCCTACAATGAGCAGTTCTTC. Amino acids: CASSSQVRTGSYNEQFF.

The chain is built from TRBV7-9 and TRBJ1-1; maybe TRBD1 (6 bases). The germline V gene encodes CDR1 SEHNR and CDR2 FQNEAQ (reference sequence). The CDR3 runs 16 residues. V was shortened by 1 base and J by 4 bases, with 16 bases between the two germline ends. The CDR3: CASSLGAGRGFTEAFF. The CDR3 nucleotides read TGTGCCAGCAGCTTAGGGGCTGGCAGGGGATTCACTGAAGCTTTCTTT.

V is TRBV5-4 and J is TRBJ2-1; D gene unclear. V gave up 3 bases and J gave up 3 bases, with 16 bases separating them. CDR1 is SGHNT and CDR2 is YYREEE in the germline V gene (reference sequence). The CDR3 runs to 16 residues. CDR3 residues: CASSSQGPPFYNEQFF. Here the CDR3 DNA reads TGTGCCAGCAGCTCCCAAGGGCCACCCTTCTACAATGAGCAGTTCTTC. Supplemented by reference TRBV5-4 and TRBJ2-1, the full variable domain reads ETGVTQSPTHLIKTRGQQVTLRCSSQSGHNTVSWYQQALGQGPQFIFQYYREEENGRGNFPPRFSGLQFPNYSSELNVNALELDDSALYLCASSSQGPPFYNEQFFGPGTRLTVL.

The CDR3 loop is CASSIDDRGHADTQYF. In DNA form, the CDR3 reads TGTGCCAGTAGTATAGATGACCGGGGGCACGCAGATACGCAGTATTTT. The chain recombines TRBV19 with TRBJ2-3; the D gene could be TRBD1 or TRBD2 (6 bases each). Germline V gene data show CDR1 as LNHDA and CDR2 as SQIVND (reference sequence). Trimming removed 0 bases from V and 4 bases from J, with 14 bases in between. The CDR3 is 16 residues long.

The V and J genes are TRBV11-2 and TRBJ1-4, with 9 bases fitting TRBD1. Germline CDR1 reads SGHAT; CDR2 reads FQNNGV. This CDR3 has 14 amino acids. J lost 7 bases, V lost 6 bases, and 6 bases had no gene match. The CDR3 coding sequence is TGTGCCAGCAGTAGGGACAGGGTGTCTGAAAAACTGTTTTTT. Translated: CASSRDRVSEKLFF.

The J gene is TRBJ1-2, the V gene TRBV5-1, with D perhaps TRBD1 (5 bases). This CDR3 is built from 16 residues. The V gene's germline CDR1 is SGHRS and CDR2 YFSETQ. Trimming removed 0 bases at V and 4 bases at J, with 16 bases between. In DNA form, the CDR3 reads TGCGCCAGCAGCTTGGGGGGCCTGGACTCTGGCTATGGCTACACCTTC. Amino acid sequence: CASSLGGLDSGYGYTF.

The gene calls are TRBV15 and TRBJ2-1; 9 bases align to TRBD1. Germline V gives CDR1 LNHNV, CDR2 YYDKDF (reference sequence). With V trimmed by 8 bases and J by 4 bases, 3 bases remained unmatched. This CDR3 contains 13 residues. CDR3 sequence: CATGTGLYNEQFF. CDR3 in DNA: TGTGCCACCGGGACAGGGCTATACAATGAGCAGTTCTTC.

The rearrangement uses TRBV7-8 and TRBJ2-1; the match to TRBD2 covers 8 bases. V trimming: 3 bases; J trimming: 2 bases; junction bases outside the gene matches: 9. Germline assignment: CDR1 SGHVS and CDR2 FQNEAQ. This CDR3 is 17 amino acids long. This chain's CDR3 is CASSLVRLASTYNEQFF. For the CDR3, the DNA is TGTGCCAGCAGCTTGGTCCGACTAGCGAGTACCTACAATGAGCAGTTCTTC.

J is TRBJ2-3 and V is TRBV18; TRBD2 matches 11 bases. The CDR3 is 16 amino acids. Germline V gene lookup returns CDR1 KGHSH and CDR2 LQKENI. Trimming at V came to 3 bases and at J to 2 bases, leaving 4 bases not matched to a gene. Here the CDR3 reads CASSPGLAENTDTQYF. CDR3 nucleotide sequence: TGTGCCAGCTCACCGGGACTAGCGGAGAACACAGATACGCAGTATTTT.

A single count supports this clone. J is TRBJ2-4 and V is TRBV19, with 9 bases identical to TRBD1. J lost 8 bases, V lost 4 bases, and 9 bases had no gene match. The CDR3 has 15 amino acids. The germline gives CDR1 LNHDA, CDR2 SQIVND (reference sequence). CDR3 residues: CASSKDRGQGDIQYF. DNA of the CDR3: TGTGCCAGTAGTAAGGACAGGGGCCAGGGGGACATTCAGTACTTC.

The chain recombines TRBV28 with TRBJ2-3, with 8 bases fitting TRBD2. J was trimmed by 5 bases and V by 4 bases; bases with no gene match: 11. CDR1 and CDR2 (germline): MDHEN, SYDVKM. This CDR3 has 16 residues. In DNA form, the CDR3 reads TGTGCCAGCAGTTCCCGGGGGGGCTCGTCGGTAGATACGCAGTATTTT. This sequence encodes CASSSRGGSSVDTQYF.

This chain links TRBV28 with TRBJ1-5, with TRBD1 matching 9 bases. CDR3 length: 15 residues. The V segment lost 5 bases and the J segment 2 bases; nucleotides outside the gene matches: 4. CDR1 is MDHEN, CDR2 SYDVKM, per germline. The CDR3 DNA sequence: TGTGCCAGCAGTCTGGGGGACAGGGGCAATCAGCCCCAGCATTTT. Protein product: CASSLGDRGNQPQHF.

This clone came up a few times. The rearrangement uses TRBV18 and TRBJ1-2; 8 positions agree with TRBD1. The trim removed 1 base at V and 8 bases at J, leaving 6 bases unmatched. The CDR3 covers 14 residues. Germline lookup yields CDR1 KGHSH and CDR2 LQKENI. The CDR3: CASSPLDRDNGYTF. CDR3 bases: TGTGCCAGCTCACCACTGGACAGGGACAACGGCTACACCTTC.

The CDR3 DNA reads TGTGCCAGCAGTTTCCAGGGGTACGAGCAGTACTTC. It is translated as CASSFQGYEQYF. The chain employs TRBV28 and TRBJ2-7, with a weak D call TRBD1 (6 bases). CDR3 length: 12 residues. The germline V gene has CDR1 MDHEN and CDR2 SYDVKM. V lost 3 bases and J lost 4, with 7 bases in between.

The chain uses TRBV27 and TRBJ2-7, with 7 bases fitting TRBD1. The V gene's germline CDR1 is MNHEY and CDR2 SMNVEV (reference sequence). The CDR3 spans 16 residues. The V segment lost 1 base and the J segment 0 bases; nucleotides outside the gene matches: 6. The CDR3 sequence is CASSLLGQFTSYEQYF. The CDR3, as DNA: TGTGCCAGCAGTTTATTGGGACAGTTCACCTCCTACGAGCAGTACTTC.

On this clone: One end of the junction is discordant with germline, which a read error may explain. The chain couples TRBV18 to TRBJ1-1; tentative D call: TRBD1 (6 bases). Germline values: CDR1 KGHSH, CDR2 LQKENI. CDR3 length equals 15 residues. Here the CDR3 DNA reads TGTGCCAGCTCACCCCTAACGGGGGGCGGGGCTGACGCTTTCTTT. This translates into CASSPLTGGGADAFF.